This TCR beta chain is from a study of blood T cell repertoires in COVID-19. On the study more broadly: The United States, Italy and Spain supplied acute and convalescent COVID-19 samples. Sample material is recorded as cDNA or gDNA derived from T cells, B-cell-depleted T cells, or PBMCs.

In the original analysis: Amplification of reference gene primers was used by the study to estimate nucleated cell counts. TCRdb's table, derived via immunoSEQ multiplex PCR, lists solely in-frame clones and lacks some. V and J calls and clone size are given by that table; D and trimming were obtained from the DNA. The sample lists tens of thousands of clones; 82% were seen once. Followed over time, Seattle patients had been enrolled while infection was active. Germline V gene data show CDR1 as MNHEY and CDR2 as SMNVEV (reference sequence). CDR3 length: 17 amino acids. V gave up 5 bases and J gave up 4 bases, with 23 bases separating them.

What was sequenced was peripheral blood. The TCR was taken from a man older than 75 with COVID-19, enrolled during active disease. The chain carries TRBV27 and TRBJ2-5; tentatively, D is TRBD2 (6 bases). The CDR3 protein is CASSRTLRTQGGETQYF. The CDR3 DNA reads TGTGCCAGCAGTCGGACCCTCAGAACCCAGGGAGGAGAGACCCAGTACTTC.